This T cell receptor (beta chain) was sequenced in a study of cytomegalovirus exposure and HLA in healthy donors. Study outcomes and limitations: Sequencing likely generated an artifact that appeared as a cluster of highly shared sequence variants.

Researchers ran the PCR with 60 Vbeta and 13 Jbeta primers. Generated by immunoSEQ multiplex PCR, the TCRdb table keeps only in-frame clones and is missing some. The sample has about 140,000 clones, roughly 76% seen once; the top ten hold under 15%. These donors counted as nominally healthy when sampled, but unrecorded immune exposures were likely. Regarding this clone: Its matching antigen is unknown.

With 6 bases clipped from V and 7 bases from J, the junction kept 4 bases outside the gene matches. This CDR3 is 12 amino acids long. The V gene's germline CDR1 is MGHDK and CDR2 SYGVNS. The chain uses TRBV25-1 and TRBJ1-2; 8 nucleotides align to TRBD1. Sequenced input: PBMCs. The clonotype was recovered from a human donor in good health. CDR3: CASRQGEVGYTF. CDR3 nucleotide sequence: TGTGCCAGCAGACAGGGGGAAGTTGGCTACACCTTC.